The clone carrying this T cell receptor beta chain was counted a few times. Method: immunoSEQ multiplex PCR; TCRdb's copy keeps in-frame clones and lacks some. This repertoire shows around 3,400 clones, about four fifths found once; its top ten account for around 13%. The sample comes from a study of preoperative IRX-2 immunotherapy in early breast cancer. The germline V gene encodes CDR1 LNHDA and CDR2 SQIVND (reference sequence). Trimming removed 7 bases from V and 5 bases from J, with 16 bases in between. The CDR3 extends over 14 amino acids. As to treatment: preoperative locoregional IRX-2 cytokine immunotherapy. This phase Ib study tested locoregional IRX-2 cytokine immunotherapy given before surgery.

The specimen comprised tumor tissue, sampled after IRX-2 immunotherapy. The rearrangement joins TRBV19 to TRBJ2-3; D is perhaps TRBD1 or TRBD2 (6 bases each). This receptor was identified in a human donor with breast cancer. The CDR3, as DNA: TGTGCCAGTACCATCGCCGGAGGGGGAGATACGCAGTATTTT. Protein: CASTIAGGGDTQYF.